The clone carrying this TCR beta chain was detected ten times or more. Its antigen is currently unknown. The entry originates in a study of breast tumors, draining lymph nodes, adjacent tissues. General study findings and limits: Data fit most tumor T cells coming from lymph node, expanding in tumor.

TCRdb re-analysed the multiplex PCR reads in MiXCR, keeping a single row per CDR3 protein. Of about 130,000 distinct CDR3 sequences detected, about 20% appear once; the ten largest clones hold about 3.7%. The CDR3 length is 15 residues. After removal of 3 bases from V and 4 bases from J, the junction contained 8 bases not matched to a gene. The germline gives CDR1 DFQATT, CDR2 SNEGSKA (reference sequence). Samples came from axillary lymph nodes draining the breast cancer. This sequence was found in a female donor with breast cancer. Some clones in this sample may be carry-over from other donors' samples. This rearrangement joins TRBV20-1 to TRBJ2-1; the match to TRBD2 covers 8 bases. The specimen sequenced was axillary lymph node tissue. The CDR3 DNA reads as TGCAGTGCTAGGTCTGCGGGACTAGGATACAATGAGCAGTTCTTC. Its protein product is CSARSAGLGYNEQFF.